This TCR beta chain was recovered during a study of T cell changes during pregnancy in multiple sclerosis. TCRdb's copy holds only in-frame clones and misses some; the assay was immunoSEQ multiplex PCR. The table shows some 77,000 clones, with more than 80% occurring only once. The CDR3 spans 17 residues. This receptor was identified in a female donor in good health, enrolled as a control in a pregnancy study. Source: peripheral blood, taken in the second trimester of pregnancy. J is TRBJ1-3 and V is TRBV12-2; the D segment call TRBD1 is taken from the table without a DNA check. TRBV12-2 is a listed pseudogene. CDR3 loop: CASRLIPGHPSGNTIYF. CDR3 nucleotides: TGTGCAAGTCGCCTAATACCGGGACACCCATCGGGAAACACCATATATTTT.